Below are 10 T cell receptor beta chains sequenced from a single sample in a study of control samples from healthy donors and cancer patients. Method: immunoSEQ multiplex PCR; TCRdb's copy keeps in-frame clones and lacks some. Of 85,000 to 100,000 clones in the sample, just over 90% were seen once. Sequencing was carried out using blood. These receptors were collected from a young man in good health.

V usage is TRBV9 and J usage is TRBJ2-7; D not certain. Trimming took 0 bases from V and 3 from J, leaving 10 bases between them. In germline, CDR1 is SGDLS, CDR2 YYNGEE. The CDR3 is 14 residues long. The DNA of the CDR3 is TGTGCCAGCAGCGTAGAAGCTCGTAACTACGAGCAGTACTTC. The encoded protein is CASSVEARNYEQYF.

The J gene is TRBJ2-7, the V gene TRBV7-8, with a weak D call TRBD1 (6 bases). Trimming stripped 3 bases from V and 2 bases from J, with 8 bases between. Germline-derived CDR1 and CDR2 are SGHVS and FQNEAQ. CDR3 length: 13 residues. The DNA for the CDR3 is TGTGCCAGCAGCTTGGACAGCCCCTACGAGCAGTACTTC. Encoded protein: CASSLDSPYEQYF.

The rearrangement links TRBV30 to TRBJ2-3; TRBD2 aligns across 12 bases. The CDR3 loop spans 19 amino acids. Germline CDR1 is GTSNPN and CDR2 is SVGIG (reference sequence). With 3 bases clipped from V and 2 bases from J, the junction kept 15 bases outside the gene matches. DNA for the CDR3: TGTGCCTGGAGCTACGGACTAGCGGGGCCTCCTGGAAACACAGATACGCAGTATTTT. As protein: CAWSYGLAGPPGNTDTQYF.

The count of this clone is one. The chain recombines TRBV5-1 with TRBJ1-4; weak D call: TRBD1 (6 bases). CDR3 size: 16 residues. In germline, CDR1 is SGHRS, CDR2 YFSETQ. V lost 7 bases to trimming and J lost 7 bases, with 23 bases between them. CDR3 DNA: TGCGCCAGCCGATCAACAGACAGGCTTTTTGGTGAAAAACTGTTTTTT. Amino acids: CASRSTDRLFGEKLFF.

The chain employs TRBV4-1 and TRBJ2-7, with D uncertain. This CDR3 comprises 13 residues. The V gene's germline CDR1 is MGHRA and CDR2 YSYEKL. V was trimmed by 4 bases and J by 5 bases, leaving 12 bases between them. The CDR3 DNA reads TGCGCCAGCAGCCCAACAGTATGGGACGAGCAGTACTTC. This sequence encodes CASSPTVWDEQYF.

The chain uses TRBV7-9 and TRBJ2-7; 8 bases map to TRBD1. The germline CDR1 and CDR2 sequences are SEHNR and FQNEAQ (reference sequence). After removal of 4 bases from V and 5 bases from J, the junction contained 7 bases not matched to a gene. The CDR3 sequence is 14 residues long. CDR3 residues: CASSSRTGPDEQYF. The CDR3 region has the DNA TGTGCCAGCAGCTCACGGACAGGGCCTGACGAGCAGTACTTC.

This rearrangement joins TRBV27 to TRBJ2-5; D uncertain. The length of the CDR3 is 15 residues. V was cut by 6 bases and J by 2 bases, with 16 bases left in between. The germline CDR1 and CDR2 sequences are MNHEY and SMNVEV (reference sequence). The CDR3 protein is CASRRLSSAQETQYF. The DNA of the CDR3 is TGTGCCAGCAGAAGATTAAGTTCGGCTCAAGAGACCCAGTACTTC.

This clone appeared once. The chain uses TRBV10-3 and TRBJ1-4, with TRBD1 as a possible D gene (5 bases). This CDR3 contains 20 residues. Germline values: CDR1 ENHRY, CDR2 SYGVKD. V was cut by 0 bases and J by 0 bases, with 20 bases left in between. The CDR3: CAISESPVTAIDATNEKLFF. CDR3 nucleotide sequence: TGTGCCATCAGTGAGTCGCCGGTGACAGCGATAGATGCAACTAATGAAAAACTGTTTTTT.

The rearrangement uses TRBV15 and TRBJ2-7; D is uncertain. This CDR3 spans 11 amino acids. V lost 5 bases to trimming and J lost 2 bases, with 4 bases between them. The V gene's germline CDR1 is LNHNV and CDR2 YYDKDF (reference sequence). The CDR3 is CATSGAYEQYF. CDR3 coding DNA: TGTGCCACCAGCGGGGCCTACGAGCAGTACTTC.

J is TRBJ1-3 and V is TRBV18, with 7 bases lining up with TRBD1. Germline values: CDR1 KGHSH, CDR2 LQKENI. The junction had 17 bases not matched to a gene; V was cut back by 6 bases and J by 6 bases. The CDR3 loop spans 17 amino acids. The CDR3 DNA reads as TGTGCCAGCTCCCCATTTCCGGGACAGCGGGTCGAAAACACCATATATTTT. This sequence encodes CASSPFPGQRVENTIYF.